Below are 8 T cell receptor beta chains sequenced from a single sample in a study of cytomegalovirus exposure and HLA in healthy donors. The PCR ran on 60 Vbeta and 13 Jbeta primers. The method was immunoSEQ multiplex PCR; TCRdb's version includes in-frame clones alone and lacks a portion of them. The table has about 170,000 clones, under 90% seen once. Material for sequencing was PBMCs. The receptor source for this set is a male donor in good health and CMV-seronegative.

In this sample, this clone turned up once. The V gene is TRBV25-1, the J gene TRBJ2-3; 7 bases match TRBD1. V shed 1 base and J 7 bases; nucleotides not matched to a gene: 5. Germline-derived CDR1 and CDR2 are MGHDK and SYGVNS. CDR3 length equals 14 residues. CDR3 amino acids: CASSEWVGQNTQYF. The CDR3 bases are TGTGCCAGCAGTGAATGGGTGGGACAGAATACGCAGTATTTT.

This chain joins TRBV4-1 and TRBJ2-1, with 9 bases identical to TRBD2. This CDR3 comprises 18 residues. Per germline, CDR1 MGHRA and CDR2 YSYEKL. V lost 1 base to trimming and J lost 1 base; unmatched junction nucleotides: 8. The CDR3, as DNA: TGCGCCAGCAGCCAAGGCGGAGGGCTAGCGGGATCCTACAATGAGCAGTTCTTC. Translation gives CASSQGGGLAGSYNEQFF.

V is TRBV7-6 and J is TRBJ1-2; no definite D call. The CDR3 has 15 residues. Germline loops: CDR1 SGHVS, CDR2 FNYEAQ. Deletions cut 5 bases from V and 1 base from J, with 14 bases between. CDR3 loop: CASSPEAASNYGYTF. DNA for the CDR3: TGTGCCAGCAGCCCGGAGGCAGCCAGTAACTATGGCTACACCTTC.

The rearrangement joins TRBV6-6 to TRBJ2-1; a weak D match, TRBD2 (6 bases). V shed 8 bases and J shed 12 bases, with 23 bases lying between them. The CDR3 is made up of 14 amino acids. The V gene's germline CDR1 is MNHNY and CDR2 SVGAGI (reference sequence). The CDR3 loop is CASRPRGSGLLQFF. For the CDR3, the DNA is TGTGCCAGCCGCCCTCGGGGTAGCGGACTCTTGCAGTTCTTC.

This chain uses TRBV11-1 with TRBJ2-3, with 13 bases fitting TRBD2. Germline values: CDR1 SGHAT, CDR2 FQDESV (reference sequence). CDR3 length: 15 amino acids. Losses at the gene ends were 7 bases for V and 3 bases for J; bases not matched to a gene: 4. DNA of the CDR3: TGTGCCAGCAAAAAGACTAGCGGGAGGACAGATACGCAGTATTTT. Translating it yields CASKKTSGRTDTQYF.

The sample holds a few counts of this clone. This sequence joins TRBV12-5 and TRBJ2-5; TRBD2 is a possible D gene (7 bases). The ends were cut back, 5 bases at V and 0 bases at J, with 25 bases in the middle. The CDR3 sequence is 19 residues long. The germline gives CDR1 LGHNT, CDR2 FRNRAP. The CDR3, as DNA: TGTGCTAGTGGTCAAAATGGGGGGGGCGCGGGGTCTGACCAAGAGACCCAGTACTTC. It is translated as CASGQNGGGAGSDQETQYF.

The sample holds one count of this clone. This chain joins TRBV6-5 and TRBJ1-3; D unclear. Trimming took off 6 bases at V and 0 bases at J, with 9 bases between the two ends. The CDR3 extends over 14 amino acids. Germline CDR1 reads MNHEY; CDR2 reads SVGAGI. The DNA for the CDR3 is TGTGCCAGCAGACTAGACAACTCTGGAAACACCATATATTTT. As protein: CASRLDNSGNTIYF.

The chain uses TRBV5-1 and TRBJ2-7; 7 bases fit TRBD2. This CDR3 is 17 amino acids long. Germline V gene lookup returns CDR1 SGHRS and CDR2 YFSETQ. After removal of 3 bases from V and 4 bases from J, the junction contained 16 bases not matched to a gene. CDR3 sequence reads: CASSSQAGLGGEYEQYF. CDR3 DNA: TGCGCCAGCAGCTCTCAGGCCGGACTAGGAGGAGAGTACGAGCAGTACTTC.